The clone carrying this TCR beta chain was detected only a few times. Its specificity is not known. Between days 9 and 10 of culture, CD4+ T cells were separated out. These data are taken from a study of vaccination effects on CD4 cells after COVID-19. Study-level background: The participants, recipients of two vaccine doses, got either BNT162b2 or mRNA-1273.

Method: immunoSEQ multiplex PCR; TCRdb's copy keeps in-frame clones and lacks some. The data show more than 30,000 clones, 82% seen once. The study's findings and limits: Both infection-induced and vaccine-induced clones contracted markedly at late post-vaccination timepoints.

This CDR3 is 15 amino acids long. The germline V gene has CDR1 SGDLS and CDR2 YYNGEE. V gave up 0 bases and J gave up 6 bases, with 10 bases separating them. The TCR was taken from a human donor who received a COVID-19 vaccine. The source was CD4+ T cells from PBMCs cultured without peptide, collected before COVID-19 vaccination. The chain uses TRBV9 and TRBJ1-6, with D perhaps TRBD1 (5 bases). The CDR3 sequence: CASSVGRDGNSPLHF. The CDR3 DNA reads TGTGCCAGCAGCGTAGGTCGGGACGGTAATTCACCCCTCCACTTT.